The clone carrying this TCR beta chain occurred a few times. The antigen remains undetermined. The sample is drawn from a study of blood T cells in healthy people across ages. Study results and limitations: Diversity estimates from one million T cells were considered underestimates.

The CDR3 covers 17 residues. Between the trimmed V and J ends, which lost 0 bases and 7 bases, there was a span of 20 bases. Germline loops: CDR1 SGHDT, CDR2 YYEEEE. The authors ran a second PCR of about 6 to 12 cycles using a sample-barcoded 5' primer and a J-beta primer mix. Using its own MiXCR run on the 5' RACE reads, TCRdb lists one record per CDR3 protein. This table has 710,000 or so distinct CDR3 sequences, roughly 20% appearing once. The TCR was taken from a man between 70 and 80 years old in good health. What was sequenced was blood. The chain combines TRBV5-6 with TRBJ2-1, with D hard to call. Here the CDR3 reads CASSLEPPTRRLNEQFF. The CDR3 nucleotides are TGTGCCAGCAGCTTGGAACCTCCGACGCGACGCTTGAATGAGCAGTTCTTC.